This TCR beta chain emerged from a study of T cell clones after liver transplantation (dated by TCRdb to about 2019). About the full investigation: Samples were obtained from ITN030ST, a randomized trial in which withdrawal of immunosuppression was attempted within 2 years of liver transplantation. Donor-reactive T cell clones were identified by TCRbeta sequencing following a pre-transplant mixed lymphocyte reaction and were subsequently tracked in post-transplant blood. Blood samples were taken pre-transplant, pre-randomization before withdrawal, and post-randomization after full withdrawal or failed withdrawal. The studied cohort comprised 8 liver transplant recipients, 3 classified as tolerant and 5 as non-tolerant. The subjects received no induction therapy and were kept on standard immunosuppression until randomization at 12-24 months post-transplant. Third party-reactive TCRbeta sequences from pre-transplant MLRs were also identified as an antigen-independent comparator for donor-reactive sequences. Of the eight recipients, a few were HCV-positive, while the remaining recipients had been transplanted for non-autoimmune, non-viral indications. Tolerance meant complete immunosuppression withdrawal for at least one year without liver enzymes rising beyond twice the upper limit of normal.

Summary of the overall study and its limitations: Donor-reactive sequences declined more than third party-reactive ones, suggesting partial antigen-specific deletion unrelated to withdrawal success. When repertoire turnover was accounted for, significantly reduced detection of donor-reactive sequences was found in 7 of 8 subjects for CD4 and in 8 of 8 subjects for CD8. The conclusions were considered preliminary, being limited by small, heterogeneous patient numbers and non-standardized post-transplant time points. In most of the 8 subjects, circulating donor-reactive CD4 TCRbeta sequences decreased significantly after transplant, regardless of tolerance or HCV status. In two subjects, low numbers of available donor cells limited the measurable donor-reactive repertoire. Because no allograft tissue specimens were available, donor-reactive T cells may have migrated into the graft instead of being deleted.

Thawed unstimulated PBMCs were stained for CD3, CD4 and CD8 and FACS-sorted into CD3+CD4+ and CD3+CD8+ populations. Randomization to immunosuppression withdrawal applied to every one of the 8 studied subjects. The Qiagen DNeasy Blood and Tissue Kit was used to isolate genomic DNA. The CDR3 goes from the cysteine to the phenylalanine over 13 residues. The kept DNA is CDR3 alone, 39 bases in frame from the first base. Deletion took 5 bases off V and 2 bases off J, with a span of 11 bases between the germline ends. CDR1 and CDR2 are read off the germline V gene as SGHDT and YYEEEE. As regards this clone: The target of this receptor is not known. Per-base qualities were not stored, and no clone one base away is much larger.

Using immunoSEQ, frozen genomic DNA was subjected to high-throughput TCRbeta CDR3 sequencing, a process that included PCR amplification, mapping, bias correction and internal controls. For the original study's pipeline: Only productive rearrangements were retained, with each unique TCRbeta sequence defined by its CDR3 nucleotide sequence together with its V and J gene. For classification of a sequence as donor-reactive, at least 5-fold expansion in CFSE-low cells relative to unstimulated pre-transplant cells and a frequency of at least 0.01% were required. Per-subject minimum frequency thresholds, based on the lowest-template unstimulated sample, ensured at least 90% detection power. Repertoire turnover was measured by Jensen-Shannon divergence between the top 1000 TCRbeta sequences post- and pre-transplant. Changes in detection of donor-reactive sequences were tested with two-sided Fisher's exact tests. Not all clones reach the TCRdb copy of this immuneACCESS table, which keeps in-frame sequences only. Checked studies attribute under half of the gap to unresolved V genes and leave the rest unexplained. V and J calls and clone size follow that table, whereas D and trimming were derived from the DNA. This sample has roughly 19,000 clones in its table, and over 75% of those were observed once. Around 13% of the sample is held by the ten biggest clonotypes.

The TCR comes from a human patient who received a liver transplant. Following a transplant, some T cells may be graft donor cells, not patient cells. Sample: CD8+ T cells from blood, taken around 45 months after liver transplant. In this chain, TRBV5-6 is recombined with TRBJ2-7; the D gene is not confidently resolved. The DNA sequence reads TGTGCCAGCAGTTTATGGGGTGCCTACGAGCAGTACTTC. Translated, this is CASSLWGAYEQYF.